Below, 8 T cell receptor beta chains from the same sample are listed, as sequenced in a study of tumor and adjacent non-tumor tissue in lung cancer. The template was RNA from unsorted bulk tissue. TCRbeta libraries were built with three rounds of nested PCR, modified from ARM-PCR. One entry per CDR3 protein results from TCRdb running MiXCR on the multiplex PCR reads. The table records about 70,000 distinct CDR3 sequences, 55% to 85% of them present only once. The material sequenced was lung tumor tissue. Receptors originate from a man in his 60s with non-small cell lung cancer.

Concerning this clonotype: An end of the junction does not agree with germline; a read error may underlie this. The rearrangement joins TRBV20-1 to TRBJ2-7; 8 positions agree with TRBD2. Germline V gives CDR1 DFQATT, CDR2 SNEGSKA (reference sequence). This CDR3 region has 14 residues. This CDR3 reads CCAKRAGEGYEQYF. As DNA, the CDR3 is TGCTGTGCTAAGAGAGCGGGAGAAGGTTACGAGCAGTACTTC.

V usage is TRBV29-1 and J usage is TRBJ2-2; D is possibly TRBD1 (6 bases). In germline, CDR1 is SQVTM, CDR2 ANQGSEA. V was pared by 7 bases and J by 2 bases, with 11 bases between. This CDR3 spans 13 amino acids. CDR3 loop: CSGEGDNTGELFF. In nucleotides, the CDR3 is TGCAGCGGAGAGGGGGATAACACCGGGGAGCTGTTTTTT.

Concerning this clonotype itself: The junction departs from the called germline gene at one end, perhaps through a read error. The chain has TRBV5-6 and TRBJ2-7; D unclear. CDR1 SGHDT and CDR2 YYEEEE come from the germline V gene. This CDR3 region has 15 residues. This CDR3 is CVSSLFRGYYYEQYF. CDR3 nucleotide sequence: TGTGTCAGCAGCTTGTTCCGCGGATACTACTACGAGCAGTACTTC. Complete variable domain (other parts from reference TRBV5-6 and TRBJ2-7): DAGVTQSPTHLIKTRGQQVTLRCSPKSGHDTVSWYQQALGQGPQFIFQYYEEEERQRGNFPDRFSGHQFPNYSSELNVNALLLGDSALYLCVSSLFRGYYYEQYFGPGTRLTVT.

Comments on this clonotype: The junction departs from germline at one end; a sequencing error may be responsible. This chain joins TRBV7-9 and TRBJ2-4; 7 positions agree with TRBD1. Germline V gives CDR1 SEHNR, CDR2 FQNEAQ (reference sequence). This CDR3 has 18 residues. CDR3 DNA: TGTGCCGGCAGCGTACAGGGACAGAGGGCTCGTCCCAAAAACATTCAGTACTTC. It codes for CAGSVQGQRARPKNIQYF.

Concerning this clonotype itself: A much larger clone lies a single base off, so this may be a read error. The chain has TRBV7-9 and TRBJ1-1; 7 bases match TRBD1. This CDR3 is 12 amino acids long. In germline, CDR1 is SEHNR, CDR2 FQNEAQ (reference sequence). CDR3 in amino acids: CASSLDRESALF. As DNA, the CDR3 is TGTGCCAGCAGCCTCGACAGGGAATCGGCTCTCTTT.

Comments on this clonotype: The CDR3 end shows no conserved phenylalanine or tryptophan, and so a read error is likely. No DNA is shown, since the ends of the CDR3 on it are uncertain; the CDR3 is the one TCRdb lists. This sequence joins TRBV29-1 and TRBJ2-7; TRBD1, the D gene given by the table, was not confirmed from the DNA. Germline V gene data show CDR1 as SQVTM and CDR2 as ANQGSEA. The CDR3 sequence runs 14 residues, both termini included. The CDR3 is CSVRAGTGRNERYL.

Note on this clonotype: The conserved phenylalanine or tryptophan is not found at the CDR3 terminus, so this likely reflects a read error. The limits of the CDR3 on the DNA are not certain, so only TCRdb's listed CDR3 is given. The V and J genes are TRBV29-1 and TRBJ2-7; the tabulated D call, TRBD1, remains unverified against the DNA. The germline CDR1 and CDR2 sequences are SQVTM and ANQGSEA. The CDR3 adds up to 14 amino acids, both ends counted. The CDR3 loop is CSVRAGTGRNEQNY.

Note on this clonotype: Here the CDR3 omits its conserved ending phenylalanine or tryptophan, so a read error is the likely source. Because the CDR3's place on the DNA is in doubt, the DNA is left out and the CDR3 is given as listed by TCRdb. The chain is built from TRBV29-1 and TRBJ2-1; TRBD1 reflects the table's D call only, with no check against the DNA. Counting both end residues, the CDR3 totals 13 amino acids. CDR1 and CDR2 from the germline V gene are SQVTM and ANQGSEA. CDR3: CSVRDSSYNEQFY.